Listed here are 20 T cell receptor gamma chains from one sample, sequenced in a study of γδ T cells in repeated Plasmodium falciparum infection. Bulk repertoires came from Vgamma9/Vdelta2+ or Vdelta2-negative gammadelta T cells flow-sorted from PBMC. TCRdb reanalysed the multiplex PCR reads via CATT. The sample lists tens of thousands of gamma-chain clones, more than 1.4% occurring once. What was sequenced was gamma-delta T cells from blood. These receptors were collected from a pool of human donors (malaria-infected and uninfected, not separated).

This clone was found many times. Translating this DNA gives a protein that differs at residue 10 from the TCRdb one, which belongs to a much larger clone; a read error is likely, and the protein shown is this translation. The V gene is TRGV2, the J gene TRGJ1 or TRGJ2. No J segment appears in TCRdb, so it was assigned here by matching the sequence to germline. Per the germline V gene, CDR1 is EGSNGY and CDR2 is YDSYNSKV. The CDR3 runs 14 residues. The CDR3 region has the DNA TGTGCCACCTGGGACGTAGAGAATTATCATAAGAAACTCTTT. Amino acids: CATWDVENYHKKLF.

Concerning this clone: The mismatch at residue 5 between this DNA's translation and the TCRdb protein of a much larger clone likely reflects a read error; the protein shown is translated from the DNA. This CDR3 is CALWKAGYYKKLF. Here the CDR3 DNA reads TGTGCCTTGTGGAAGGCAGGGTATTATAAGAAACTCTTT. The chain is built from TRGV9 and TRGJ1 or TRGJ2. TCRdb supplies no J gene; here it was assigned by aligning the nucleotide sequence to germline. CDR1 is GITISATS and CDR2 is ISYDGTV in the germline V gene (reference sequence). The CDR3 covers 13 residues. J lost 4 bases, V lost 6 bases, and 9 bases had no gene match.

This clone was counted at least ten times. The protein held in TCRdb is that of a much larger clone and does not match this DNA's translation at residue 7, likely because of a read error; the protein shown is translated from the DNA. The chain is built from TRGV5 and TRGJ1 or TRGJ2. Here the J gene was assigned by germline matching of the DNA, as TCRdb has none. CDR1 and CDR2 (germline): VINAFY, YDVSNSKD. This CDR3 is built from 10 residues. With V trimmed by 3 bases and J by 12 bases, 5 bases remained unmatched. In nucleotides, the CDR3 is TGTGCCACCTGGGACTTCGCGAAACTCTTT. This gives the protein CATWDFAKLF.

This clone was counted between two and nine times. The TCRdb protein comes from a much larger clone and disagrees with this DNA's translation at residue 5, likely due to a read error; the protein given here is derived from the DNA. The rearrangement joins TRGV3 to TRGJ1 or TRGJ2. No J gene is reported in TCRdb; it was inferred here by comparing the DNA with germline. The germline gives CDR1 VTNTFY, CDR2 YDVSTARD (reference sequence). The V and J ends lost 5 bases and 4 bases, in that order; junction bases with no gene match: 8. The CDR3 has 13 residues. The CDR3 region has the DNA TGTGCCACCTGGGTCTCCCCCTATTATAAGAAACTCTTT. Translating gives CATWVSPYYKKLF.

This clone was observed a few times. A read error is the likely source, as a far larger clone sits one nucleotide away. The V gene call reads TRGV5; no J gene was called. Germline V lookup: CDR1 VINAFY, CDR2 YDVSNSKD. The CDR3 is 14 residues long. Written as DNA, the CDR3 is TGTGCCACCTGGGACAATTCGAATTATTATAAGAAGCTCTTT. It codes for CATWDNSNYYKKLF.

As to this clone: The mismatch at residue 5 between this DNA's translation and the TCRdb protein of a much larger clone likely reflects a read error; the protein shown is translated from the DNA. The gene calls are TRGV9 and TRGJ1 or TRGJ2. This CDR3 region has 14 residues. Germline V CDR1 and CDR2: GITISATS, ISYDGTV (reference sequence). In DNA form, the CDR3 reads TGTGCCTTGTGGAAGGTGCCCTATTATTATAAGAAACTCTTT. It yields the protein CALWKVPYYYKKLF.

This clone showed up many times. V is TRGV8 and J is TRGJP1. The CDR3 is 15 amino acids. V gave up 2 bases and J gave up 5 bases; unmatched junction bases: 8. The germline gives CDR1 VENAVY, CDR2 YDSYNSRV. The CDR3 region is CATWDTGSTGWFKIF. The DNA for the CDR3 is TGTGCCACCTGGGATACGGGGTCGACTGGTTGGTTCAAGATATTT.

This clone was observed a handful of times. The protein TCRdb lists belongs to a much larger clone and differs from this DNA's translation at residue 4, which points to a read error; the protein shown is made from the DNA. CDR3 region: CALRESCLYYKKLF. CDR3 nucleotide sequence: TGTGCCTTGAGGGAGTCCTGCCTTTATTATAAGAAACTCTTT. The genes are TRGV9 and TRGJ1 or TRGJ2. The J gene is not listed in TCRdb, so it was assigned here from a DNA match to germline. This CDR3 contains 14 residues. Per the germline V gene, CDR1 is GITISATS and CDR2 is ISYDGTV (reference sequence).

This clone was picked up a small number of times. This DNA's translation differs at residue 3 from TCRdb's protein, which comes from a much larger clone; a read error is likely, and the protein shown is translated from the DNA. This sequence joins TRGV4 and TRGJ1 or TRGJ2. The J gene, not given by TCRdb, was assigned here from a germline match of the nucleotide sequence. Germline CDR1 EGSTGY, CDR2 YDSYTSSV. The CDR3 spans 14 residues. CDR3 in amino acids: CAPWVRRGYYKKLF. CDR3 sequence (DNA): TGTGCCCCCTGGGTCCGCAGAGGTTATTATAAGAAACTCTTT.

The sample holds many counts of this clone. The mismatch at residue 10 between this DNA's translation and the TCRdb protein of a much larger clone likely reflects a read error; the protein shown is translated from the DNA. The genes are TRGV2 and TRGJP2. TCRdb does not report a J gene; here it was assigned by matching the DNA to germline references. The ends lost 0 bases at V and 6 bases at J; junction bases unmatched: 10. Germline V gene lookup returns CDR1 EGSNGY and CDR2 YDSYNSKV. CDR3 length: 16 residues. The CDR3 DNA sequence: TGTGCCACCTGGGACGGGCGTAGAGGTGGTGATTGGATCAAGACGTTT. Residues: CATWDGRRGGDWIKTF.

Concerning this clone itself: For this DNA, TCRdb reports the protein of a much larger clone, which diverges at residue 10, most likely from a read error; the protein presented here is translated directly from the DNA. Distinct nucleotide sequences in the sample also encode this CDR3. The gene calls are TRGV9 and TRGJP1. TCRdb carries no J gene annotation; the J gene was assigned here by matching the DNA with germline. Germline lookup yields CDR1 GITISATS and CDR2 ISYDGTV (reference sequence). This CDR3 spans 14 amino acids. CDR3: CALWEPNTGRFKIF. Here the CDR3 DNA reads TGTGCCTTGTGGGAGCCAAACACTGGTCGGTTCAAGATATTT.

Worth noting for this clone: The protein given by TCRdb reflects a much larger clone and differs at residue 3 from this DNA's translation, likely from a read error; the protein shown is the DNA's translation. V is TRGV9 and J is TRGJ1 or TRGJ2. The J gene is absent in TCRdb and was assigned here via DNA matching to germline. The CDR3 spans 14 residues. Germline CDR1 GITISATS, CDR2 ISYDGTV (reference sequence). CDR3 in amino acids: CASWEVRFYYKKLF. Written as DNA, the CDR3 is TGTGCCTCGTGGGAGGTGCGTTTTTATTATAAGAAACTCTTT.

This clone occurred a few times. The chain recombines TRGV9 with TRGJ1 or TRGJ2. No J segment appears in TCRdb, so it was assigned here by matching the sequence to germline. Germline loops: CDR1 GITISATS, CDR2 ISYDGTV (reference sequence). The length of the CDR3 is 11 residues. The junction had 5 bases not matched to a gene; V was cut back by 9 bases and J by 3 bases. The CDR3 spells CALRVYYKKLF. The DNA for the CDR3 is TGTGCCTTGCGAGTTTATTATAAGAAACTCTTT.

Notes on this clone: A read error likely explains why the TCRdb protein, taken from a much larger clone, differs from this DNA's translation at residue 8; the protein shown is translated from the DNA. The V gene is TRGV8, the J gene TRGJ1 or TRGJ2. Per the germline V gene, CDR1 is VENAVY and CDR2 is YDSYNSRV. The length of the CDR3 is 11 residues. V lost 1 base to trimming and J lost 11 bases; unmatched junction nucleotides: 5. CDR3 nucleotides: TGTGCCACCTGGGATAGTGATGAGAAACTCTTT. Protein sequence: CATWDSDEKLF.

This clone appeared a few times. The protein TCRdb lists belongs to a much larger clone and differs from this DNA's translation at residue 6, which points to a read error; the protein shown is made from the DNA. V usage is TRGV8 and J usage is TRGJ1 or TRGJ2. The germline CDR1 and CDR2 sequences are VENAVY and YDSYNSRV. J was trimmed by 10 bases and V by 3 bases; bases with no gene match: 6. CDR3 length: 11 amino acids. CDR3 nucleotides: TGTGCCACCTGGGATGGTACGAAGAAACTCTTT. It is translated as CATWDGTKKLF.

This clone has just a few counts. A far larger clone is one nucleotide away, so this likely arose from a read error. This specimen includes other DNA sequences encoding the same CDR3. The chain is built from TRGV4 and TRGJ1 or TRGJ2. Germline matching of the DNA provided the J gene here, since TCRdb leaves it blank. The germline CDR1 and CDR2 sequences are EGSTGY and YDSYTSSV. The CDR3 runs to 13 residues. The CDR3 DNA is TGTGCCACTTGGGATCAGTGGCGGTATAAGAAACTCTTT. The encoded protein is CATWDQWRYKKLF.

This clone was observed a handful of times. The same CDR3 can be traced to other DNA sequences in this sample. The chain has TRGV4 and TRGJ1 or TRGJ2. No J gene was available from TCRdb, and it was assigned here by a germline match of the DNA. The trim removed 0 bases at V and 6 bases at J, leaving 5 bases unmatched. Germline CDR1 and CDR2: EGSTGY and YDSYTSSV. The CDR3 extends over 13 amino acids. CDR3 DNA: TGTGCCACCTGGGATGGGGACTGTTATAAGAAACTCTTT. Amino acids: CATWDGDCYKKLF.

This clone was detected ten times or more. The J gene is TRGJ1 or TRGJ2, the V gene TRGV8. There are 13 residues in the CDR3. CDR1 is VENAVY, CDR2 YDSYNSRV, per germline. V lost 5 bases and J lost 7; bases outside the gene matches: 11. CDR3 sequence: CATWAQFRYKKLF. The CDR3 bases are TGTGCCACCTGGGCCCAATTTCGGTATAAGAAACTCTTT.

This clone was picked up many times. A much larger clonotype is one base distant, so this may be a read error. This sequence joins TRGV8 and TRGJ1 or TRGJ2. Germline CDR1 reads VENAVY; CDR2 reads YDSYNSRV. V gave up 0 bases and J gave up 5 bases; unmatched junction bases: 4. The CDR3 sequence is 13 residues long. The CDR3 loop is CATWDRPNYKKLF. The DNA of the CDR3 is TGTGCCACCTGGGATAGGCCTAATTATAAGAAACTCTTT.

This clone was seen only a few times. TCRdb assigns this DNA the protein of a much larger clone, which departs from its translation at residue 6; this likely reflects a read error, and the protein shown comes from translating the DNA. The chain uses TRGV2 and TRGJP1. TCRdb is silent on the J gene; assignment here came from matching the DNA to germline. J lost 1 base, V lost 9 bases, and 8 bases had no gene match. The CDR3 has 14 amino acids. In germline, CDR1 is EGSNGY, CDR2 YDSYNSKV. DNA for the CDR3: TGTGCCACCAAAAGTCGTACCACTGGTTGGTTCAAGATATTT. Its protein is CATKSRTTGWFKIF.